This is a list of T cell receptor beta chains from one sample in a study of cytomegalovirus exposure and HLA in healthy donors. Generated by immunoSEQ multiplex PCR, the TCRdb table keeps only in-frame clones and is missing some. The sample's table shows about 75,000 clones. Specimen: PBMCs. Receptors originate from a man aged 35-49 years in good health and CMV-seronegative. Both conserved end residues are part of each CDR3. Fields, in order: D gene, J gene, clone size, V gene, CDR3 protein, CDR3 DNA. A D gene is named only where the DNA matches it firmly. For some rows the clone size is stated as once, few or many, or as a class when expanded; others skip it.

d_gene: NA; j_gene: TRBJ2-1; abundance: NA; v_gene: TRBV5-6; CDR3aa: CASADPHRLHNEQFF; CDR3nt: TGTGCCAGCGCAGATCCACATCGTCTCCACAATGAGCAGTTCTTC
d_gene: TRBD2; j_gene: TRBJ2-1; abundance: NA; v_gene: TRBV5-4; CDR3aa: CASSGGGSSYNEQFF; CDR3nt: TGTGCCAGCAGCGGGGGGGGGAGCTCCTACAATGAGCAGTTCTTC
d_gene: TRBD1; j_gene: TRBJ1-5; abundance: NA; v_gene: TRBV6-5; CDR3aa: CASSKTGGVRQPQHF; CDR3nt: TGTGCCAGCAGCAAGACAGGGGGCGTACGCCAGCCCCAGCATTTT
d_gene: TRBD1; j_gene: TRBJ1-1; abundance: NA; v_gene: TRBV6-5; CDR3aa: CASSSRTGREAFF; CDR3nt: TGTGCCAGCAGTTCCAGGACAGGGCGAGAAGCTTTCTTT
d_gene: TRBD1; j_gene: TRBJ1-4; abundance: medium-sized; v_gene: TRBV6-1; CDR3aa: CASSDRGLGEKLFF; CDR3nt: TGTGCCAGCAGCGACAGGGGGCTTGGTGAAAAACTGTTTTTT
d_gene: NA; j_gene: TRBJ1-3; abundance: NA; v_gene: TRBV7-9; CDR3aa: CASSRFGLRGMPGNTIYF; CDR3nt: TGTGCCAGCAGTCGGTTCGGTCTTCGGGGGATGCCTGGAAACACCATATATTTT
d_gene: NA; j_gene: TRBJ1-5; abundance: NA; v_gene: TRBV4-1; CDR3aa: CASSQGSRNQPQHF; CDR3nt: TGCGCCAGCAGCCAAGGTTCGAGGAATCAGCCCCAGCATTTT
d_gene: TRBD1; j_gene: TRBJ2-2; abundance: NA; v_gene: TRBV2; CDR3aa: CASSVPDRGANTGELFF; CDR3nt: TGTGCCAGCAGTGTTCCGGACAGGGGCGCGAACACCGGGGAGCTGTTTTTT
d_gene: TRBD1; j_gene: TRBJ1-2; abundance: NA; v_gene: TRBV14; CDR3aa: CASSGPGTVYGYTF; CDR3nt: TGTGCCAGCAGTGGGCCCGGGACAGTCTATGGCTACACCTTC
d_gene: NA; j_gene: TRBJ2-7; abundance: NA; v_gene: TRBV30; CDR3aa: CAWATPGTHFSYEQYF; CDR3nt: TGTGCCTGGGCCACCCCCGGGACACACTTCTCCTACGAGCAGTACTTC
d_gene: TRBD1; j_gene: TRBJ1-2; abundance: NA; v_gene: TRBV7-2; CDR3aa: CASSFEQGWGYTF; CDR3nt: TGTGCCAGCAGCTTCGAACAGGGGTGGGGCTACACCTTC
d_gene: NA; j_gene: TRBJ2-1; abundance: NA; v_gene: TRBV9; CDR3aa: CASSALQGHEQFF; CDR3nt: TGTGCCAGCAGCGCCCTACAGGGTCATGAGCAGTTCTTC
d_gene: NA; j_gene: TRBJ2-7; abundance: medium-sized; v_gene: TRBV6-6; CDR3aa: CASSTGTGTYEQYF; CDR3nt: TGTGCCAGCAGTACAGGTACGGGCACCTACGAGCAGTACTTC
d_gene: TRBD2; j_gene: TRBJ2-5; abundance: NA; v_gene: TRBV6-5; CDR3aa: CASRAEGLVAETQYF; CDR3nt: TGTGCCAGCAGAGCGGAGGGACTAGTGGCGGAGACCCAGTACTTC
d_gene: TRBD1; j_gene: TRBJ1-4; abundance: NA; v_gene: TRBV10-1; CDR3aa: CASSESGQGQEKLFF; CDR3nt: TGCGCCAGCAGTGAGTCGGGACAGGGCCAGGAAAAACTGTTTTTT